This T cell receptor (beta chain) was captured by sequencing in a study of blood T cell repertoires in COVID-19. The overall study: COVID-19 samples from acute and convalescent phases originated in the United States, Italy and Spain. The analysed material was cDNA or gDNA that came from T cells, B-cell-depleted T cells, or PBMCs.

Original analysis: Amplification of reference gene primers provided the estimated nucleated cell counts. Repertoires were generated with immunoSEQ multiplex PCR, while TCRdb's copy carries only in-frame clones and drops some. V and J calls and clone size are copied from that table; D and trimming were computed from the DNA. This repertoire shows some 200,000 clones, around nine tenths found once; its top ten account for approximately 12%. The trim removed 6 bases at V and 5 bases at J, leaving 4 bases unmatched. Per the germline V gene, CDR1 is MDHEN and CDR2 is SYDVKM. This CDR3 has 13 amino acids. Patients of the Seattle cohort, enrolled during active infection, were followed longitudinally.

The source is a woman in her sixties or seventies with COVID-19, enrolled during active disease. The genes are TRBV28 and TRBJ1-1, with 9 positions matching TRBD1. The material sequenced was peripheral blood. The CDR3 loop is CASRDRGKTEAFF. As DNA, the CDR3 is TGTGCCAGCAGGGACAGGGGAAAAACTGAAGCTTTCTTT.